This T cell receptor beta chain originates from a study of blood T cell repertoires in COVID-19. In the study overall: Acute and convalescent COVID-19 samples came from the United States, Italy and Spain.

This clone was found once. Method: immunoSEQ multiplex PCR; TCRdb's copy keeps in-frame clones and lacks some. The sample lists about 120,000 clones, 65% to 85% occurring once. The CDR3 is 18 residues long. Germline V gives CDR1 GTSNPN, CDR2 SVGIG (reference sequence). Trimming took 0 bases from V and 6 from J; bases not matched to a gene: 15. Sample: peripheral blood. This receptor was obtained from a woman in her 70s with acute or convalescent COVID-19. The chain employs TRBV30 and TRBJ2-2, with TRBD1 matching 8 bases. DNA of the CDR3: TGTGCCTGGAGTGTACTTCTGGGCCAGGGGGCTTCTGCCGGGGAGCTGTTTTTT. Protein sequence: CAWSVLLGQGASAGELFF.